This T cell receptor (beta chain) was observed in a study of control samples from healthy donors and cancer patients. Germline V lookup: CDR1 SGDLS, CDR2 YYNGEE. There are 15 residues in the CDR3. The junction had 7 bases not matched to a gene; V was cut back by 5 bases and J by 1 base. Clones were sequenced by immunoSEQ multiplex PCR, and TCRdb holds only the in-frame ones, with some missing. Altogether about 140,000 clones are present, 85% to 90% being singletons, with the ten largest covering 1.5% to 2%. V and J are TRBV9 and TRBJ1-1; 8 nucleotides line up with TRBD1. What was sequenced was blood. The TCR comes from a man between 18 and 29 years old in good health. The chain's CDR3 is CASSRTGLPNTEAFF. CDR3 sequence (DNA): TGTGCCAGCAGTAGGACAGGGTTGCCGAACACTGAAGCTTTCTTT. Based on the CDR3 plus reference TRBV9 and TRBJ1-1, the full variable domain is DSGVTQTPKHLITATGQRVTLRCSPRSGDLSVYWYQQSLDQGLQFLIQYYNGEERAKGNILERFSAQQFPDLHSELNLSSLELGDSALYFCASSRTGLPNTEAFFGQGTRLTVV.